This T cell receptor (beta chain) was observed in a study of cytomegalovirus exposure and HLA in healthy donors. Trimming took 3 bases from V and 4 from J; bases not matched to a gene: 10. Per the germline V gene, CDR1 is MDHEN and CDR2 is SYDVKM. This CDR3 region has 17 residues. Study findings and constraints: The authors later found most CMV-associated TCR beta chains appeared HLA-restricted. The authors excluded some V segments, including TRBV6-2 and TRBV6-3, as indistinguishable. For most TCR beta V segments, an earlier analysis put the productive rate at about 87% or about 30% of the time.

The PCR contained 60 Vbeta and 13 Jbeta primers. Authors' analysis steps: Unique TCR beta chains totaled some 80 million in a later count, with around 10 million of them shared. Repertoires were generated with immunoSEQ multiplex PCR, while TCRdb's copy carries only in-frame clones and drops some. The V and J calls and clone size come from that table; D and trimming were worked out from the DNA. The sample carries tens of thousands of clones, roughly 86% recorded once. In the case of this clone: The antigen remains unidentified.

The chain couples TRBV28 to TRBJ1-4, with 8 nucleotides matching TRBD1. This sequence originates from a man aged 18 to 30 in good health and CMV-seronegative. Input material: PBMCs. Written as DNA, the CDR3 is TGTGCCAGCAGTTTTCGCGGCAGGGGGCTCGGTAATGAAAAACTGTTTTTT. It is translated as CASSFRGRGLGNEKLFF.